These 16 T cell receptor beta chains came from one sample sequenced in a study of CD8 T cells in Susac syndrome. Random hexamers served to reverse transcribe roughly 0.45 to 1 ug RNA. TCRdb re-called the immunoSEQ multiplex PCR reads through MiXCR, storing one row per CDR3 protein. The table shows 120,000 or so distinct CDR3 sequences, with roughly 94% occurring only once. Sequenced sample: CD8+ T cells from PBMCs. The receptors were gathered from a human donor with Susac syndrome.

V and J are TRBV7-2 and TRBJ2-2; no definite D call. Germline lookup yields CDR1 SGHTA and CDR2 FQGNSA. The CDR3 runs to 14 residues. V shed 1 base and J shed 3 bases, with 6 bases lying between them. The CDR3 bases are TGTGCCAGCAGCTTAGTGGGCGACACCGGGGAGCTGTTTTTT. Its protein product is CASSLVGDTGELFF.

The chain employs TRBV19 and TRBJ1-3, with D unresolved. Germline loops: CDR1 LNHDA, CDR2 SQIVND (reference sequence). V lost 1 base and J lost 0, with 7 bases in between. The CDR3 spans 15 residues. CDR3 loop: CASSIVAHSGNTIYF. CDR3 DNA sequence: TGTGCCAGTAGTATAGTTGCCCACTCTGGAAACACCATATATTTT.

The chain combines TRBV5-1 with TRBJ2-5, with 7 nucleotides matching TRBD1. The CDR3 has 14 amino acids. V lost 1 base to trimming and J lost 3 bases; unmatched junction nucleotides: 3. The germline V gene has CDR1 SGHRS and CDR2 YFSETQ. Here the CDR3 reads CASSLRGPEETQYF. DNA for the CDR3: TGCGCCAGCAGCTTGAGGGGGCCGGAAGAGACCCAGTACTTC.

This chain links TRBV30 with TRBJ2-5; D not resolved. Between the trimmed V and J ends, which lost 5 bases and 2 bases, there was a span of 3 bases. The V gene's germline CDR1 is GTSNPN and CDR2 SVGIG (reference sequence). CDR3 length: 10 residues. Here the CDR3 reads CAWEQETQYF. In DNA form, the CDR3 reads TGTGCCTGGGAGCAAGAGACCCAGTACTTC.

The J gene is TRBJ2-1, the V gene TRBV20-1; TRBD2 aligns across 10 bases. The CDR3 contains 14 residues. CDR1 is DFQATT and CDR2 is SNEGSKA in the germline V gene (reference sequence). V trimming: 6 bases; J trimming: 7 bases; junction bases outside the gene matches: 9. CDR3 in DNA: TGCAGTGCCTCTAGCGGGGGCCTTTGGAATGAGCAGTTCTTC. Amino acids: CSASSGGLWNEQFF.

In this sample, this clonotype turned up once. The chain joins TRBV3-1 to TRBJ2-5; perhaps D is TRBD1 or TRBD2 (5 bases each). The V end lost 4 bases, the J end lost 9 bases, and 21 bases lay between the germline ends. The CDR3 contains 15 residues. The germline gives CDR1 LGHDT, CDR2 YNNKEL (reference sequence). CDR3 in DNA: TGTGCCAGCAGCCCATCCCTGCTGGGGGAGTCGGCCCAGTACTTC. This encodes CASSPSLLGESAQYF.

The genes are TRBV29-1 and TRBJ1-2; TRBD1 matches 7 bases. Germline V gene lookup returns CDR1 SQVTM and CDR2 ANQGSEA. The V segment lost 7 bases and the J segment 2 bases; nucleotides outside the gene matches: 22. The CDR3 covers 18 residues. CDR3 DNA sequence: TGCAGCGCGGGACAGTCCCTCCTCTCTGTTCCTCGCAACTATGGCTACACCTTC. Translating it yields CSAGQSLLSVPRNYGYTF.

This rearrangement joins TRBV24-1 to TRBJ2-1; D might be TRBD2 (6 bases). The CDR3 has 14 amino acids. Germline loops: CDR1 KGHDR, CDR2 SFDVKD. V lost 2 bases to trimming and J lost 6 bases, with 10 bases between them. As DNA, the CDR3 is TGTGCCACCAGTGATTCGGAGGGGCTCAATGAGCAGTTCTTC. Translated, it gives CATSDSEGLNEQFF.

The chain recombines TRBV15 with TRBJ2-3; the D is unclear. This CDR3 spans 11 amino acids. The germline CDR1 and CDR2 sequences are LNHNV and YYDKDF (reference sequence). Trimming stripped 4 bases from V and 4 bases from J, with 3 bases between. The CDR3 spells CATSNPDTQYF. CDR3 nucleotide sequence: TGTGCCACCAGCAACCCAGATACGCAGTATTTT.

The chain has TRBV5-4 and TRBJ1-2; 9 nucleotides match TRBD1. The V and J ends lost 0 bases and 6 bases, in that order; junction bases with no gene match: 12. The CDR3 has 17 residues. CDR1 and CDR2 from the germline V gene are SGHNT and YYREEE (reference sequence). The CDR3 protein is CASSLAGVLGTGHGYTF. CDR3 bases: TGTGCCAGCAGCTTGGCGGGGGTTCTGGGGACAGGGCATGGCTACACCTTC.

This chain joins TRBV19 and TRBJ1-1; D is uncertain. From germline, CDR1 is LNHDA and CDR2 SQIVND (reference sequence). The CDR3 extends over 13 amino acids. Trimming took 6 bases from V and 0 from J, leaving 8 bases between them. The CDR3 DNA is TGTGCCAGTAGGGGCAGAATGAACACTGAAGCTTTCTTT. Its protein is CASRGRMNTEAFF. The full variable domain, in which reference TRBV19 and TRBJ1-1 provide the parts outside the CDR3, is DGGITQSPKYLFRKEGQNVTLSCEQNLNHDAMYWYRQDPGQGLRLIYYSQIVNDFQKGDIAEGYSVSREKKESFPLTVTSAQKNPTAFYLCASRGRMNTEAFFGQGTRLTVV.

This clonotype was picked up one time. The chain links TRBV13 to TRBJ2-5, with D perhaps TRBD1 (7 bases). CDR1 and CDR2 (germline): PRHDT, FYEKMQ (reference sequence). Trimming left V 0 bases short and J 0 bases short, with 14 bases between. The CDR3 totals 17 residues. This CDR3 is CASSLGTGGGHQETQYF. The CDR3 DNA reads TGTGCCAGCAGCTTAGGAACAGGAGGGGGCCACCAAGAGACCCAGTACTTC.

The V call is TRBV20-1, the J call TRBJ1-2; 10 bases agree with TRBD1. Looked up from germline, CDR1 is DFQATT and CDR2 is SNEGSKA (reference sequence). CDR3 length: 13 residues. Trimming removed 0 bases from V and 7 bases from J; junction bases left unmatched: 2. As DNA, the CDR3 is TGCAGTGCTAGAGAGGGACAGGGGTCTGGCTACACCTTC. Its protein is CSAREGQGSGYTF.

The chain has TRBV7-8 and TRBJ2-7; D not resolved. The CDR3 has 14 amino acids. Trimming removed 0 bases from V and 5 bases from J, with 11 bases in between. The germline V gene has CDR1 SGHVS and CDR2 FQNEAQ. In DNA form, the CDR3 reads TGTGCCAGCAGCTTAGCCCCCGGTAGCAACGAGCAGTACTTC. It yields the protein CASSLAPGSNEQYF. Complete variable domain (other parts from reference TRBV7-8 and TRBJ2-7): GAGVSQSPRYKVAKRGQDVALRCDPISGHVSLFWYQQALGQGPEFLTYFQNEAQLDKSGLPSDRFFAERPEGSVSTLKIQRTQQEDSAVYLCASSLAPGSNEQYFGPGTRLTVT.

CDR3 DNA sequence: TGTGCCAGCAGTTATTCGGTGGGAGACACTGAAGCTTTCTTT. Its protein is CASSYSVGDTEAFF. V is TRBV6-5 and J is TRBJ1-1; D not resolved. The CDR3 has 14 amino acids. Between the trimmed V and J ends, which lost 3 bases and 3 bases, there was a span of 11 bases. From germline, CDR1 is MNHEY and CDR2 SVGAGI.

The genes are TRBV7-2 and TRBJ1-4, with D perhaps matching TRBD1 (6 bases). The CDR3 covers 16 residues. Germline loops: CDR1 SGHTA, CDR2 FQGNSA. Between the trimmed V and J ends, which lost 1 base and 8 bases, there was a span of 17 bases. For the CDR3, the DNA is TGTGCCAGCAGCTTAGACAGGGAAGGGTTGGACGAAAAACTGTTTTTT. It codes for CASSLDREGLDEKLFF.